This section outlines one T cell receptor beta chain sequence together with its context. The CDR3 sequence is 14 residues long. After removal of 5 bases from V and 6 bases from J, the junction contained 6 bases not matched to a gene. Germline V gene lookup returns CDR1 SGHTA and CDR2 FQGNSA. The data derive from a study of blood T cell repertoires in COVID-19. Overall study: The samples span acute and convalescent COVID-19 from the United States, Italy and Spain. T cells, B-cell-depleted T cells, or PBMCs supplied cDNA or gDNA.

Original analysis: Researchers report that nucleated cell counts were estimated from reference gene primer amplification. Profiling relied on immunoSEQ multiplex PCR, and the TCRdb table lists in-frame clones only, not all of them. D and trimming were read from the DNA, whereas the V and J calls and clone size are those reported in that table. This sample carries a few hundred thousand clones, 80% to 90% of them seen once, and the ten largest clones take about 6.2%. This chain links TRBV7-2 with TRBJ2-1; TRBD2 agrees at 8 bases. The specimen was peripheral blood. This TCR derives from a man in his 60s who had recovered from COVID-19. CDR3 region: CASSAGLASNEQFF. The CDR3 DNA follows: TGTGCCAGCAGCGCAGGACTAGCTTCCAATGAGCAGTTCTTC.